The 15 T cell receptor beta chains presented below share a single source sample, sequenced in a study of a mutant IDH1 vaccine in newly diagnosed glioma. Time point: week 47, end of study. Vaccination comprised doses that each held 300 ug of mutant IDH1 20-mer peptide, plus topical imiquimod. Their antigen targets remain unknown. TCRdb's table, derived via immunoSEQ multiplex PCR, lists solely in-frame clones and lacks some. The sample yields roughly 86,000 clones, about nine tenths seen once. The source material was PBMCs, sampled from a glioma patient whose treatment included an IDH1 peptide vaccine. The receptors come from a woman aged 45-59 years with glioma.

The CDR3 here is CASSEGLAGLETQYF. CDR3 DNA sequence: TGTGCCAGCAGCGAGGGACTAGCGGGACTGGAGACCCAGTACTTC. V is TRBV5-8 and J is TRBJ2-5; TRBD2 matches 13 bases. Germline lookup yields CDR1 SGHTS and CDR2 YDEGEE. V dropped 4 bases and J dropped 5; count of bases not matched to a gene: 5. The CDR3 is made up of 15 amino acids. Filled out from reference TRBV5-8 and TRBJ2-5, the complete variable domain reads EAGVTQSPTHLIKTRGQQATLRCSPISGHTSVYWYQQALGLGLQFLLWYDEGEERNRGNFPPRFSGRQFPNYSSELNVNALELEDSALYLCASSEGLAGLETQYFGPGTRLLVL.

The rearrangement links TRBV6-5 to TRBJ2-1, with D maybe TRBD2 (5 bases). V was clipped by 7 bases and J by 10 bases, with 17 bases between them. Looked up from germline, CDR1 is MNHEY and CDR2 is SVGAGI. This CDR3 comprises 13 residues. The CDR3 DNA follows: TGTGCCAGCACCGCAAACACTAGTCCCGAGCAGTTCTTC. Translation gives CASTANTSPEQFF.

The chain couples TRBV4-1 to TRBJ1-1, with D hard to call. The CDR3 covers 13 residues. Trimming took off 2 bases at V and 1 base at J, with 5 bases between the two ends. Germline CDR1 and CDR2: MGHRA and YSYEKL. DNA for the CDR3: TGCGCCAGCAGCCAAAGGCGGAACACTGAAGCTTTCTTT. Encoded protein: CASSQRRNTEAFF.

V and J are TRBV15 and TRBJ2-5; 7 bases map to TRBD1. The DNA end favors TRBJ2-7, so the J call may be wrong. Germline assignment: CDR1 LNHNV and CDR2 YYDKDF (reference sequence). The CDR3 extends over 15 amino acids. The CDR3 DNA reads TGTGCCACCAGCAGAGAAGGGGGCGGAATGGCCGAGCAGTACTTC. Its translation: CATSREGGGMAEQYF.

The V call is TRBV5-6, the J call TRBJ2-5; TRBD1 matches 8 bases. CDR3 length: 16 residues. The germline V gene encodes CDR1 SGHDT and CDR2 YYEEEE. Trimming cost V 0 bases and J 11 bases; bases outside gene matches: 15. The CDR3 DNA reads as TGTGCCAGCAGCTTGGGGGACAGGTTGCGGACTTTAAAGCAGTACTTC. Protein product: CASSLGDRLRTLKQYF.

V usage is TRBV6-6 and J usage is TRBJ2-1, with D possibly being TRBD1 or TRBD2 (5 bases each). Germline lookup yields CDR1 MNHNY and CDR2 SVGAGI (reference sequence). V gave up 8 bases and J gave up 15 bases, with 17 bases separating them. This CDR3 spans 11 amino acids. The chain's CDR3 is CASGGGTSLFF. CDR3 in DNA: TGTGCCAGCGGGGGTGGCACAAGTCTGTTCTTC.

The chain couples TRBV4-1 to TRBJ2-7; the match to TRBD1 covers 8 bases. Germline CDR1 and CDR2: MGHRA and YSYEKL. The CDR3 loop spans 16 amino acids. The V gene end was trimmed by 1 base and the J gene end by 7 bases; junction bases not matched to a gene: 12. CDR3 sequence: CASSQAPPGGSGEQYF. CDR3 bases: TGCGCCAGCAGCCAAGCCCCCCCAGGGGGCTCGGGGGAGCAGTACTTC.

The V gene is TRBV25-1, the J gene TRBJ1-2; D is unresolved. This CDR3 comprises 12 residues. V lost 7 bases and J 7 bases, leaving 13 bases between the germline ends. The germline gives CDR1 MGHDK, CDR2 SYGVNS. This CDR3 is CASTGGNGGYTF. DNA for the CDR3: TGTGCCAGCACCGGTGGGAATGGTGGCTACACCTTC.

Comment on this clone: The sample contains more than one DNA sequence encoding this CDR3. The chain combines TRBV5-1 with TRBJ1-1; no definite D call. CDR1 and CDR2 from the germline V gene are SGHRS and YFSETQ. The CDR3 has 13 amino acids. Between the trimmed V and J ends, which lost 0 bases and 1 base, there was a span of 4 bases. DNA for the CDR3: TGCGCCAGCAGCTTGGACAGGAACACTGAAGCTTTCTTT. Encoded protein: CASSLDRNTEAFF.

V usage is TRBV5-1 and J usage is TRBJ2-7; TRBD2 matches at 7 bases. Germline V gene lookup returns CDR1 SGHRS and CDR2 YFSETQ. With 1 base clipped from V and 0 bases from J, the junction kept 1 base outside the gene matches. The CDR3 runs 14 residues. CDR3 in DNA: TGCGCCAGCAGCTTGTCTAGCGGCTCCTACGAGCAGTACTTC. This encodes CASSLSSGSYEQYF.

Only one count was recorded for this clone. The J gene is TRBJ2-3, the V gene TRBV9; 11 nucleotides agree with TRBD2. The CDR3 sequence is 16 residues long. Germline CDR1 is SGDLS and CDR2 is YYNGEE. The V gene end was trimmed by 4 bases and the J gene end by 4 bases; junction bases not matched to a gene: 8. CDR3 coding DNA: TGTGCCAGCAGCAAATTAGCGGGAGGGCCCTCAGATACGCAGTATTTT. It translates to CASSKLAGGPSDTQYF.

V gene TRBV7-9 combines with J gene TRBJ2-7; perhaps TRBD1 as D (6 bases). V gave up 1 base and J gave up 2 bases, with 9 bases separating them. CDR1 SEHNR and CDR2 FQNEAQ come from the germline V gene (reference sequence). The CDR3 covers 14 residues. CDR3 nucleotide sequence: TGTGCCAGCAGCTTAGTGGACAGTACCTACGAGCAGTACTTC. Its translation: CASSLVDSTYEQYF.

The V call is TRBV28, the J call TRBJ1-1; D uncertain. CDR1 MDHEN and CDR2 SYDVKM come from the germline V gene. The V end lost 6 bases, the J end lost 4 bases, and 18 bases lay between the germline ends. The length of the CDR3 is 15 residues. The CDR3 nucleotides are TGTGCCAGCAGACCTCACGGGAGAGGTGGCACTGAAGCTTTCTTT. Translated, it gives CASRPHGRGGTEAFF.

The chain links TRBV19 to TRBJ2-2; 10 bases map to TRBD1. Germline V gene lookup returns CDR1 LNHDA and CDR2 SQIVND (reference sequence). The CDR3 runs 19 residues. The J segment lost 2 bases and the V segment lost 9 bases, leaving 18 bases of the junction unmatched. The chain's CDR3 is CARYHTGTGAPINTGELFF. The CDR3 DNA reads TGTGCCAGATACCACACCGGGACAGGGGCCCCCATTAACACCGGGGAGCTGTTTTTT.

This clone was detected a few times. The chain recombines TRBV15 with TRBJ1-1, with 7 bases matching TRBD1. Trimming at V came to 1 base and at J to 11 bases, leaving 4 bases not matched to a gene. The germline gives CDR1 LNHNV, CDR2 YYDKDF (reference sequence). The CDR3 covers 12 residues. Written as DNA, the CDR3 is TGTGCCACCAGCAGAGCCGACAGGGCTGCTTTCTTT. Its protein is CATSRADRAAFF. The full variable domain, rest sourced from reference TRBV15 and TRBJ1-1, is DAMVIQNPRYQVTQFGKPVTLSCSQTLNHNVMYWYQQKSSQAPKLLFHYYDKDFNNEADTPDNFQSRRPNTSFCFLDIRSPGLGDTAMYLCATSRADRAAFFGQGTRLTVV.